A single sample is the source of the 2 T cell receptor beta chains below, sequenced in a study of OX40 agonist ivuxolimab in advanced cancers. The library was obtained by the immunoSEQ multiplex PCR assay. TCRdb stores this immuneACCESS table with in-frame sequences only. Part of the clones is absent; in the studies checked, under half of the shortfall reflects unresolved V genes, and no reason is known for the rest. The table for this sample lists roughly 69,000 clones; roughly nine tenths of them were counted only once. The ten largest make up roughly 4% of the sample. The sample here was CD4+ or CD8+ T cells sorted from blood, taken in a trial of the OX40 agonist ivuxolimab. The receptors shown here come from an adult with an advanced solid tumor such as melanoma, head and neck, liver or kidney cancer.

V usage is TRBV28 and J usage is TRBJ2-7, with D unresolved. Trimming removed 2 bases from V and 3 bases from J, with 11 bases in between. The CDR3 runs 14 residues. Germline values: CDR1 MDHEN, CDR2 SYDVKM. CDR3 sequence (DNA): TGTGCCAGCAGTTTAGCTAACATGGGCTACGAGCAGTACGTC. It translates to CASSLANMGYEQYV.

The genes are TRBV27 and TRBJ2-3; D is ambiguous. From germline, CDR1 is MNHEY and CDR2 SMNVEV (reference sequence). There are 15 residues in the CDR3. V was pared by 3 bases and J by 3 bases, with 13 bases between. CDR3 nucleotide sequence: TGTGCCAGCAGTTTCGGTCTCGGTGGGACAGATACGCAGTATTTT. It is translated as CASSFGLGGTDTQYF.